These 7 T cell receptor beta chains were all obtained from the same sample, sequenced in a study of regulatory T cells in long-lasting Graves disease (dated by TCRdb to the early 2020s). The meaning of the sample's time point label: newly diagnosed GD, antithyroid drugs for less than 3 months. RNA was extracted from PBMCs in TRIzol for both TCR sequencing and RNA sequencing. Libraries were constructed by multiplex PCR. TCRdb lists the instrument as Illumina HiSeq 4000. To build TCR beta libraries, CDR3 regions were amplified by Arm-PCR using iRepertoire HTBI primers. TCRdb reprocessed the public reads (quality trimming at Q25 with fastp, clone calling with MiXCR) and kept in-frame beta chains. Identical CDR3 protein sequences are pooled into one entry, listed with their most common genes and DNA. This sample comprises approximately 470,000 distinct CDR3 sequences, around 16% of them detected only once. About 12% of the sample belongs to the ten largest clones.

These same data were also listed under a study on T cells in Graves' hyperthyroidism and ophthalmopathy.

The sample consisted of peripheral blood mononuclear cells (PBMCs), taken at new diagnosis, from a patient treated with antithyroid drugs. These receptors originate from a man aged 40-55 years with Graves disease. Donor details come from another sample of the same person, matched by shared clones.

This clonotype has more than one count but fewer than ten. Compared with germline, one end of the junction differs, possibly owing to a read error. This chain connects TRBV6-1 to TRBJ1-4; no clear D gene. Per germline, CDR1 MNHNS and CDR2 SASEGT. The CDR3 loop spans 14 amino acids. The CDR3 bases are TGTACCAGCAGCCCCAGGCGGACTAATGAAAAACTGTTTTTT. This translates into CTSSPRRTNEKLFF.

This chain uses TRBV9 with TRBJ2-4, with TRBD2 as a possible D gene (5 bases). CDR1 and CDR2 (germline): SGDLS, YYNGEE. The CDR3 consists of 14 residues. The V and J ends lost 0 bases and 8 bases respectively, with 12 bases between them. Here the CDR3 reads CASSVEGERDIQYF. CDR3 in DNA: TGTGCCAGCAGCGTAGAGGGCGAGAGGGACATTCAGTACTTC.

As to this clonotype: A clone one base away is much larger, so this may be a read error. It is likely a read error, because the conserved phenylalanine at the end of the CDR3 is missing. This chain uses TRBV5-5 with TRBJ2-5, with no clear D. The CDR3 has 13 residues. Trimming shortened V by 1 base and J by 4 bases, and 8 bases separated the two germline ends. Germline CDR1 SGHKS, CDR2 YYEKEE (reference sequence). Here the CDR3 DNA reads TGTGCCAGCAGCTTGTTTAGTCCAGAGACCCAGTACTCC. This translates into CASSLFSPETQYS.

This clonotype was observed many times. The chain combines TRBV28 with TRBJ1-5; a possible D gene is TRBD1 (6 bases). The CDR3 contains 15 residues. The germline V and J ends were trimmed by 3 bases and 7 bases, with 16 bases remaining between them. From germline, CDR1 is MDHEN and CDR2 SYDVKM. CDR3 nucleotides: TGTGCCAGCAGTTTCTTGGGGGCACTCACCCAGCCCCAGCATTTT. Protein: CASSFLGALTQPQHF.

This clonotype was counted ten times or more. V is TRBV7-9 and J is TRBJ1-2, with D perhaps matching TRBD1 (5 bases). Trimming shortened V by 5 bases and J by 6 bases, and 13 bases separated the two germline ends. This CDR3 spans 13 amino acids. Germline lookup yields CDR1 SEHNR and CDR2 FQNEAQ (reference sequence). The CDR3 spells CASSPLAGNGYTF. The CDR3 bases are TGTGCCAGCAGCCCCCTAGCAGGGAATGGCTACACCTTC.

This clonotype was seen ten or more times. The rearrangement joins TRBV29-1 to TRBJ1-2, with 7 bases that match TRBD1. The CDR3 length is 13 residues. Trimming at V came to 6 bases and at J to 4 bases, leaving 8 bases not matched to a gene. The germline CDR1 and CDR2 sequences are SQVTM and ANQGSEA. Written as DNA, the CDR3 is TGCAGCGTATCGACAGGGTTCGCCTATGGCTACACCTTC. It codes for CSVSTGFAYGYTF.

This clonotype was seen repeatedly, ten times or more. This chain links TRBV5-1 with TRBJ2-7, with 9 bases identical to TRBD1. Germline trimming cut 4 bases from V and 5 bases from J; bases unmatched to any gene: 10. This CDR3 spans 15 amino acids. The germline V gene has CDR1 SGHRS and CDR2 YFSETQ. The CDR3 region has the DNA TGCGCCAGCAGCGCGATGGGACAGGGAAGGGACGAGCAGTACTTC. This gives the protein CASSAMGQGRDEQYF.